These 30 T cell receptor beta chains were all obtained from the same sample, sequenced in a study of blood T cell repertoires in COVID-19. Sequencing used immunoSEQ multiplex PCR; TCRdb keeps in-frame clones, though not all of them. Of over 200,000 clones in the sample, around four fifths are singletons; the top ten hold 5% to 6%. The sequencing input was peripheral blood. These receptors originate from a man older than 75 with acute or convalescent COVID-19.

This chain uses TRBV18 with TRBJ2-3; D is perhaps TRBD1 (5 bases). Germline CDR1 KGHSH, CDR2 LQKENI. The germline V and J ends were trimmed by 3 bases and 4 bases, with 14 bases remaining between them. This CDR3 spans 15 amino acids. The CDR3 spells CASSPRSGPPDTQYF. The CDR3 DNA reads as TGTGCCAGCTCACCGAGGTCAGGGCCCCCAGATACGCAGTATTTT.

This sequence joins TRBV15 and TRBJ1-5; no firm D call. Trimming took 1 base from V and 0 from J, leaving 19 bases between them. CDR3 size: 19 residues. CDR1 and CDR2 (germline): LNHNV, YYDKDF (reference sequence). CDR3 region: CATSRAGGRVGYSNQPQHF. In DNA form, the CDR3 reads TGTGCCACCAGCAGAGCGGGTGGGAGGGTCGGGTATAGCAATCAGCCCCAGCATTTT.

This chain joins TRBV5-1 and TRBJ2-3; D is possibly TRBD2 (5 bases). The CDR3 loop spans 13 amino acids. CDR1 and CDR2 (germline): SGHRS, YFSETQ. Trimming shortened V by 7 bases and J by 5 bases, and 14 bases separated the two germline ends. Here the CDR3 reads CASGRDRVDTQYF. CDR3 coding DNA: TGCGCCAGCGGACGGGATCGGGTAGATACGCAGTATTTT.

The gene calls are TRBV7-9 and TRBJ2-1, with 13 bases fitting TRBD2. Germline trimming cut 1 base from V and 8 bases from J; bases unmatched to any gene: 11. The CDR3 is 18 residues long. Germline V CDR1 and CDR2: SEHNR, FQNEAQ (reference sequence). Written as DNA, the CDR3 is TGTGCCAGCAGCTTAGAGGGACTAGCGGGGTTGCGACTCGATGAGCAGTTCTTC. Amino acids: CASSLEGLAGLRLDEQFF.

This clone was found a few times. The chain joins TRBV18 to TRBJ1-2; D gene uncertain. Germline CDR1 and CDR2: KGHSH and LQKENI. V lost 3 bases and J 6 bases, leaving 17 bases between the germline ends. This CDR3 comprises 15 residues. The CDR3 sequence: CASSPWEGPLDGYTF. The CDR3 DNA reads TGTGCCAGCTCACCTTGGGAGGGCCCCCTGGATGGCTACACCTTC.

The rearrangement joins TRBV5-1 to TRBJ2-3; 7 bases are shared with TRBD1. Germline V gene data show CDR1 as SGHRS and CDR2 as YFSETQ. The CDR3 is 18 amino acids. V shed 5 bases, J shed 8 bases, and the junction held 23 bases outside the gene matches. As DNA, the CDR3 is TGCGCCAGCAGGCCCGGCGACGGACAGGTGGATAACTGGGGTACGCAGTATTTT. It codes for CASRPGDGQVDNWGTQYF.

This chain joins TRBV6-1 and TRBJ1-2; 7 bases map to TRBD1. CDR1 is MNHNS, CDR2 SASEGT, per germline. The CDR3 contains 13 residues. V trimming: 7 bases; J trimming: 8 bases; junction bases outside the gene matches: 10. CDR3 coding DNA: TGTGCCAGCATCCCCCCGGGACAGACAGGCTACACCTTC. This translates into CASIPPGQTGYTF.

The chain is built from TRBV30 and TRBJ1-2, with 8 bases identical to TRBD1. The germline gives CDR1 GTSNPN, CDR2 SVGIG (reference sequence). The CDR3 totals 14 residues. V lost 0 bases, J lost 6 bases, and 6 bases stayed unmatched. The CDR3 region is CAWSVIRTGHGYTF. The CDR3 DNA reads TGTGCCTGGAGTGTAATCAGGACAGGGCATGGCTACACCTTC.

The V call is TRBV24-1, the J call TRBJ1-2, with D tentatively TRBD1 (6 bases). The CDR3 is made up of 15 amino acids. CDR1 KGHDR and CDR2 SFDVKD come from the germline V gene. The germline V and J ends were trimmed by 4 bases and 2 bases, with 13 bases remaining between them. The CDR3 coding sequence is TGTGCCACCAGTGAAACAGGGTACTTAAACTATGGCTACACCTTC. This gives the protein CATSETGYLNYGYTF.

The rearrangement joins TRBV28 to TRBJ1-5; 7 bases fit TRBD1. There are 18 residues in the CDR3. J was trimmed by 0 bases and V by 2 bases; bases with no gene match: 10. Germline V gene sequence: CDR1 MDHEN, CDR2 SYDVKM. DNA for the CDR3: TGTGCCAGCAGTTTAGCGGAGGGGGCGAATTATAGCAATCAGCCCCAGCATTTT. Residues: CASSLAEGANYSNQPQHF.

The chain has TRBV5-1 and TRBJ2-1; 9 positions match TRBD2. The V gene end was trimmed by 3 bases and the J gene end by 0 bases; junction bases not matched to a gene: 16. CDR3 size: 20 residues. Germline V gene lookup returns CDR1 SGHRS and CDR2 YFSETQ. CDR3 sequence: CASSSLPGKREASSYNEQFF. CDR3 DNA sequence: TGCGCCAGCAGCTCACTCCCTGGGAAGCGGGAGGCTTCCTCCTACAATGAGCAGTTCTTC.

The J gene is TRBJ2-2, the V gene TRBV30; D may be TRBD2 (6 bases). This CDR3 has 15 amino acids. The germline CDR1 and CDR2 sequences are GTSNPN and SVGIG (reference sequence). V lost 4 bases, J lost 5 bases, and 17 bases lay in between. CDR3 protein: CAWTSMGLATGELFF. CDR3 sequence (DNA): TGTGCCTGGACCTCAATGGGGCTAGCGACCGGGGAGCTGTTTTTT.

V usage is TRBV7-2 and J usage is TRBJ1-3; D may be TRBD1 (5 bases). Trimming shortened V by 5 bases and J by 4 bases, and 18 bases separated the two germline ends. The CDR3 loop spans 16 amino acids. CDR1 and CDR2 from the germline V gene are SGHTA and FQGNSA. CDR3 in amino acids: CASSQRRGSGGNTIYF. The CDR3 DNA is TGTGCCAGCAGCCAGAGGAGGGGATCTGGAGGAAACACCATATATTTT.

The CDR3 DNA is TGTGCCAGTAGTATGGCGGGACTAGCTATTCTCGATGAGCAGTTCTTC. The encoded protein is CASSMAGLAILDEQFF. This chain joins TRBV19 and TRBJ2-1; 9 bases match TRBD2. V lost 3 bases, J lost 8 bases, and 11 bases stayed unmatched. CDR1 and CDR2 (germline): LNHDA, SQIVND (reference sequence). The CDR3 loop spans 16 amino acids.

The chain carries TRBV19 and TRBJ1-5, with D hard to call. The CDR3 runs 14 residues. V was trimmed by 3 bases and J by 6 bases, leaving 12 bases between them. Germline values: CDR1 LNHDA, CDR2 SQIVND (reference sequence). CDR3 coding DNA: TGTGCCAGTAGTATTAGGAGGGCTGGTCAGCCCCAGCATTTT. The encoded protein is CASSIRRAGQPQHF.

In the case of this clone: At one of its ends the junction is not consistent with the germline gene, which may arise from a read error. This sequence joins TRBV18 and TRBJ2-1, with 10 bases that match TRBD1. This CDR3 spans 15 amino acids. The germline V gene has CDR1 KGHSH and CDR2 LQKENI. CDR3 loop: CASTPGQGSYNEQFF. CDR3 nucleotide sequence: TGTGCCAGCACACCGGGACAGGGGTCCTACAATGAGCAGTTCTTC.

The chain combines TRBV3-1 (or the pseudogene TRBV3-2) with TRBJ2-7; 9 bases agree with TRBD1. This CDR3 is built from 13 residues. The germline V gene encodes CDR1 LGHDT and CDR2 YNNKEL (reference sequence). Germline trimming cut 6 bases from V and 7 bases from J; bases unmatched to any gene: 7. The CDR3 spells CASREQGAGEQYF. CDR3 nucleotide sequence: TGTGCCAGCAGGGAACAGGGGGCTGGGGAGCAGTACTTC.

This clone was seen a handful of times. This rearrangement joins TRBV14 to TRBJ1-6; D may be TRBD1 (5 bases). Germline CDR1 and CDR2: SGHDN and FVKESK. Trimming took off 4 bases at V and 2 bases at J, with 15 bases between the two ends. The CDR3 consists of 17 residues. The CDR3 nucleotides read TGTGCCAGCAGCCCGGGGGGGTGGGCCACCTATAATTCACCCCTCCACTTT. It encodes CASSPGGWATYNSPLHF.

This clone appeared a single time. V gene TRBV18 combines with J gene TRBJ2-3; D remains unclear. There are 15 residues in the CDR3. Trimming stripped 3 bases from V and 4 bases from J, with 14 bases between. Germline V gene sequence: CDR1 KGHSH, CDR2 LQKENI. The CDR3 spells CASSPGGNLADTQYF. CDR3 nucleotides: TGTGCCAGCTCACCTGGCGGCAATCTCGCAGATACGCAGTATTTT. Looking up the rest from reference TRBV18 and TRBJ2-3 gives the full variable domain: NAGVMQNPRHLVRRRGQEARLRCSPMKGHSHVYWYRQLPEEGLKFMVYLQKENIIDESGMPKERFSAEFPKEGPSILRIQQVVRGDSAAYFCASSPGGNLADTQYFGPGTRLTVL.

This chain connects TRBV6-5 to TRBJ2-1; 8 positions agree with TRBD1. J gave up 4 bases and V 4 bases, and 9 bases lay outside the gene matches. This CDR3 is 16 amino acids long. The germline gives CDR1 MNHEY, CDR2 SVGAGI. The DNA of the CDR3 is TGTGCCAGCAGTTTATCCGGGACAGGTTATTACAATGAGCAGTTCTTC. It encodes CASSLSGTGYYNEQFF.

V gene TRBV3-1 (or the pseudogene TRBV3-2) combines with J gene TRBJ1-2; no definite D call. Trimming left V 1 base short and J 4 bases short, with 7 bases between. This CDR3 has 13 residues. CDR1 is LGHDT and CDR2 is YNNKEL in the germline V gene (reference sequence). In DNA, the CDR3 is TGTGCCAGCAGCCAAGTTGATAGCTATGGCTACACCTTC. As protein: CASSQVDSYGYTF.

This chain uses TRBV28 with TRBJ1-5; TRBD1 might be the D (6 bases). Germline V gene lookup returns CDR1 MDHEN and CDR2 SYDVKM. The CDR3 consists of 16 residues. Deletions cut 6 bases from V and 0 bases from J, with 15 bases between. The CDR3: CASRGQGTYSNQPQHF. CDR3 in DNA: TGTGCCAGCAGAGGGCAGGGGACGTATAGCAATCAGCCCCAGCATTTT.

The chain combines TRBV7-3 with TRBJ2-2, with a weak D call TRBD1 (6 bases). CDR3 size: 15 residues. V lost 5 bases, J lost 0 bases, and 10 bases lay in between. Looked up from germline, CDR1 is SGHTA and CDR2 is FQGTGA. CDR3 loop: CASSPWTANTGELFF. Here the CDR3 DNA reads TGTGCCAGCAGCCCGTGGACAGCGAACACCGGGGAGCTGTTTTTT.

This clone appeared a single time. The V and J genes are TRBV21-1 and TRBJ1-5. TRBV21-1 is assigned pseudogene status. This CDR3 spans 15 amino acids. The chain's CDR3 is CASSKALSFNQPQHF. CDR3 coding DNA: TGTGCCAGCAGCAAAGCCCTAAGTTTCAATCAGCCCCAGCATTTT.

Written as DNA, the CDR3 is TGTGCCAGCAGCACACCGCGGGGGGGCCTGTACTTC. It codes for CASSTPRGGLYF. J is TRBJ2-7 and V is TRBV5-6, with 9 bases fitting TRBD2. After removal of 4 bases from V and 12 bases from J, the junction contained 8 bases not matched to a gene. The CDR3 runs to 12 residues. Germline CDR1 SGHDT, CDR2 YYEEEE.

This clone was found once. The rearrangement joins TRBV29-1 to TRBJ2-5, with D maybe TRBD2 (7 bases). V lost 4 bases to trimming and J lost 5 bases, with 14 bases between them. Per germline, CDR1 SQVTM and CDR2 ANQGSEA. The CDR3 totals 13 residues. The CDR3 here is CSVAGGGYETQYF. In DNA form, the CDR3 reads TGCAGCGTTGCTGGCGGGGGCTATGAGACCCAGTACTTC.

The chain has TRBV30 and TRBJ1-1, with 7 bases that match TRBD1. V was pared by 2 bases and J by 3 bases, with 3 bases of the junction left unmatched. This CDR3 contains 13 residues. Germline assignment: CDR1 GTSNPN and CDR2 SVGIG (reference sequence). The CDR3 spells CAWSTGQYTEAFF. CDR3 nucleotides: TGTGCCTGGAGTACGGGACAGTACACTGAAGCTTTCTTT.

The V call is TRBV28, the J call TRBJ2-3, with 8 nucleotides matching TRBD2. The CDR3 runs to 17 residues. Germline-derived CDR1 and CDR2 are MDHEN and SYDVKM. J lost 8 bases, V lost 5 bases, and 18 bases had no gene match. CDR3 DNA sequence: TGTGCCAGCAGTCCCACGGCCGACAGCGGGGGAAGGGGTACGCAGTATTTT. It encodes CASSPTADSGGRGTQYF. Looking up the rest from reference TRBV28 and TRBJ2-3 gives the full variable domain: DVKVTQSSRYLVKRTGEKVFLECVQDMDHENMFWYRQDPGLGLRLIYFSYDVKMKEKGDIPEGYSVSREKKERFSLILESASTNQTSMYLCASSPTADSGGRGTQYFGPGTRLTVL.

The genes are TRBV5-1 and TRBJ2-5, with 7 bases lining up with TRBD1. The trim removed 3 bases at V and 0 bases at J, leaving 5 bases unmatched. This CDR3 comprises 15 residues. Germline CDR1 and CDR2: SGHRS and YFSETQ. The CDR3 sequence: CASSSQGQNQETQYF. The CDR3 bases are TGCGCCAGCAGCTCACAGGGACAGAACCAAGAGACCCAGTACTTC.

This CDR3 is CASSVEAGLAYEQYF. CDR3 DNA sequence: TGTGCCAGCAGCGTAGAGGCAGGTTTGGCCTACGAGCAGTACTTC. The chain links TRBV9 to TRBJ2-7; D uncertain. Deletions cut 0 bases from V and 2 bases from J, with 12 bases between. The CDR3 is 15 amino acids. Germline V gene sequence: CDR1 SGDLS, CDR2 YYNGEE.